This entry describes one T cell receptor (beta chain). What it binds is not known. Assay used: immunoSEQ multiplex PCR; TCRdb lists only in-frame clones, some missing. The data show roughly 30,000 clones, around 75% seen once. These data come from a study of vaccination effects on CD4 cells after COVID-19. An approximately 10-day culture period preceded the isolation of CD4+ T cells. This individual contracted SARS-CoV-2 between March and December 2020, as verified by PCR. Each participant received a vaccine that was either BNT162b2 or mRNA-1273, given as two doses. Cultures had half their medium replaced with IL-2 medium on days 3 and 7. The sequencing used CD4+ T cells from PBMCs cultured without peptide, collected after COVID-19 vaccination. This TCR was sampled from a human donor who had a prior SARS-CoV-2 infection.

The CDR3 nucleotides read TGCGCCAGCAGAGACCAGAGCACAGATACGCAGTATTTT. It specifies CASRDQSTDTQYF. The V gene is TRBV5-1, the J gene TRBJ2-3; D is undetermined. Germline assignment: CDR1 SGHRS and CDR2 YFSETQ. The CDR3 consists of 13 residues. The germline V and J ends were trimmed by 5 bases and 0 bases, with 7 bases remaining between them.